Below, 7 T cell receptor beta chains from the same sample are listed, as sequenced in a study of blood T cell repertoires in COVID-19. TCRdb's copy holds only in-frame clones and misses some; the assay was immunoSEQ multiplex PCR. Here the sample spans some 200,000 clones, approximately 80% being singletons. The sequenced material came from peripheral blood. These receptors originate from a woman aged 40 to 50 with COVID-19, enrolled during active disease.

J is TRBJ2-4 and V is TRBV12-3 or TRBV12-4; D is unresolved. V was trimmed by 1 base and J by 8 bases, leaving 9 bases between them. CDR3 length: 13 residues. The chain's CDR3 is CASSLDRRDIQYF. CDR3 nucleotides: TGTGCCAGCAGTTTAGACCGACGGGACATTCAGTACTTC.

This clone was detected only a few times. The V call is TRBV7-9, the J call TRBJ1-1; D remains ambiguous. There are 14 residues in the CDR3. Trimming stripped 7 bases from V and 7 bases from J, with 19 bases between. Germline V gene data show CDR1 as SEHNR and CDR2 as FQNEAQ (reference sequence). CDR3 bases: TGTGCCAGCATCCTGTCCTCCCGCCGGGTTGAAGCTTTCTTT. Translated, it gives CASILSSRRVEAFF. Variable domain in full (rest from reference TRBV7-9 and TRBJ1-1): DTGVSQNPRHKITKRGQNVTFRCDPISEHNRLYWYRQTLGQGPEFLTYFQNEAQLEKSRLLSDRFSAERPKGSFSTLEIQRTEQGDSAMYLCASILSSRRVEAFFGQGTRLTVV.

J is TRBJ1-1 and V is TRBV27; a weak D match, TRBD1 (6 bases). Trimming shortened V by 5 bases and J by 4 bases, and 17 bases separated the two germline ends. CDR3 length: 15 amino acids. Germline V gene lookup returns CDR1 MNHEY and CDR2 SMNVEV (reference sequence). The CDR3 loop is CASSRTGMVGTEAFF. CDR3 DNA: TGTGCCAGCAGTCGAACAGGGATGGTGGGCACTGAAGCTTTCTTT.

The V gene is TRBV7-9, the J gene TRBJ1-1; 8 bases are a match to TRBD1. CDR1 is SEHNR, CDR2 FQNEAQ, per germline (reference sequence). The CDR3 is 17 residues long. The J segment lost 1 base and the V segment lost 4 bases, leaving 11 bases of the junction unmatched. In DNA, the CDR3 is TGTGCCAGCAGCTCGAACACCCGGACAGGGCAGAACACTGAAGCTTTCTTT. Protein product: CASSSNTRTGQNTEAFF.

The chain recombines TRBV1 with TRBJ1-3; the table's D call, TRBD1, has no DNA check behind it. TRBV1 is recorded as a pseudogene. This CDR3 spans 18 amino acids. The CDR3 sequence: CTSSQFTKDSYSGNTIYF. The CDR3 DNA is TGCACCAGCAGCCAGTTTACGAAAGACAGTTACTCTGGAAACACCATATATTTT.

The rearrangement joins TRBV7-8 to TRBJ1-2; 12 positions agree with TRBD1. The CDR3 totals 17 residues. V gave up 5 bases and J gave up 3 bases; unmatched junction bases: 10. Per germline, CDR1 SGHVS and CDR2 FQNEAQ. CDR3 amino acids: CASSVLGQGATDYGYTF. The DNA for the CDR3 is TGTGCCAGCAGCGTGCTGGGACAGGGGGCTACAGACTATGGCTACACCTTC.

The chain couples TRBV11-3 to TRBJ2-2, with D perhaps TRBD2 (5 bases). V was pared by 8 bases and J by 6 bases, with 10 bases between. Germline-derived CDR1 and CDR2 are SGHNT and YENEEA. The CDR3 is made up of 12 amino acids. Here the CDR3 reads CASGEAAGELFF. In nucleotides, the CDR3 is TGTGCCAGCGGAGAAGCGGCCGGGGAGCTGTTTTTT.